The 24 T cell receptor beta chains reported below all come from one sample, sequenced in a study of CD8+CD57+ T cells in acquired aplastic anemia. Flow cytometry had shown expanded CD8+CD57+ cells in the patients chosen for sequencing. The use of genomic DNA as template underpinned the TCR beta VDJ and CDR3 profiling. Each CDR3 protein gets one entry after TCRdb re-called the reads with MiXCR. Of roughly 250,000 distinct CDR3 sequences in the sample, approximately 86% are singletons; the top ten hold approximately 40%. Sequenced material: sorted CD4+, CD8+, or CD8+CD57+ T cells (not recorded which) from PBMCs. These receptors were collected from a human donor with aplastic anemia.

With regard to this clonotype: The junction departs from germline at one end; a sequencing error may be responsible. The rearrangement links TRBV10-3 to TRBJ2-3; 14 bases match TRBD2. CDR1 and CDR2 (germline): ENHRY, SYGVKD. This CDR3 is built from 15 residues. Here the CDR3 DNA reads TGTGCCAGCAGTGTGACTAGCGGGGGGGCAGATACGCAGTATTTT. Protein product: CASSVTSGGADTQYF.

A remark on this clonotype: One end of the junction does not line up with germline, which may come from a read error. The CDR3 here is CASSRQRAPTMRSF. The DNA of the CDR3 is TGTGCCAGCTCCAGACAGAGAGCTCCTACAATGAGGAGTTTT. The chain uses TRBV7-3 and TRBJ2-3; weak D call: TRBD1 (5 bases). CDR3 length: 14 residues. Germline CDR1 and CDR2: SGHTA and FQGTGA.

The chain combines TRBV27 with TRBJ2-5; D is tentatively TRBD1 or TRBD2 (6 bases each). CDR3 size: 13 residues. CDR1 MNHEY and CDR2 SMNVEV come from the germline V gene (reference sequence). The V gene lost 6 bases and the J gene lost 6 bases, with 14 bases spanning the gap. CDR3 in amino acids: CASRQGLPKTQYF. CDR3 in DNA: TGTGCCAGCAGACAGGGACTGCCGAAGACCCAGTACTTC.

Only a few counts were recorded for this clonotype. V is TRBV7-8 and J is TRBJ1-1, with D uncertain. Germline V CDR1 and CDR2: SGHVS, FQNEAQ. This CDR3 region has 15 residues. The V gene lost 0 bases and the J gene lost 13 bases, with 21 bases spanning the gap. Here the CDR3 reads CASSLAGGRNTQDFF. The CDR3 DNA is TGTGCCAGCAGCTTAGCGGGAGGTCGGAATACGCAAGATTTCTTT.

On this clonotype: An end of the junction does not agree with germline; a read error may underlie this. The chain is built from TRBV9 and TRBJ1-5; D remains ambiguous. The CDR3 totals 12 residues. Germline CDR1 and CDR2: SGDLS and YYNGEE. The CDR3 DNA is TGTGCCAGCAGCGATAGCAATCACACTCAGCATTTC. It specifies CASSDSNHTQHF.

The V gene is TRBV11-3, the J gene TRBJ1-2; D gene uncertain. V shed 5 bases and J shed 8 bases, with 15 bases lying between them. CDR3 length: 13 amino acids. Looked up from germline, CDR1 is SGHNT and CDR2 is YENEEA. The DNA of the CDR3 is TGTGCCAGCAGCCTCGGAGTCGGGAACGGCTACACCTTC. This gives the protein CASSLGVGNGYTF.

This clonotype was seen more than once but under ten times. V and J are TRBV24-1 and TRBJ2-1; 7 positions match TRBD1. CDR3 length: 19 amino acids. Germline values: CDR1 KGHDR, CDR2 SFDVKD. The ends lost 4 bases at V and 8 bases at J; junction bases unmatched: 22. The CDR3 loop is CATSDKKTGVGNGQDEQFF. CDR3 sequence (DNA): TGTGCCACCAGTGACAAGAAAACAGGGGTCGGAAACGGTCAGGATGAGCAGTTCTTC.

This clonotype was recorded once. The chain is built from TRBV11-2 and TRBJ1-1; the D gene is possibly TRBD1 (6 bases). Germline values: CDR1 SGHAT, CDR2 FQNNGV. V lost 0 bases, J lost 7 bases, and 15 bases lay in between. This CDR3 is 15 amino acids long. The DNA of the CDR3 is TGTGCCAGCAGCTTAGAGCTAACAGGGAACCATGAAGCTTTCTTT. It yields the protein CASSLELTGNHEAFF.

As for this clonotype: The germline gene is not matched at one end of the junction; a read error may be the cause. CDR3: CSISQGDLNNQPQHF. The CDR3 DNA reads TGCTCTATCAGCCAGGGGGACCTTAACAATCAGCCCCAGCATTTT. The chain couples TRBV10-3 to TRBJ1-5, with 7 nucleotides matching TRBD1. CDR3 length: 15 amino acids. Germline V gene data show CDR1 as ENHRY and CDR2 as SYGVKD.

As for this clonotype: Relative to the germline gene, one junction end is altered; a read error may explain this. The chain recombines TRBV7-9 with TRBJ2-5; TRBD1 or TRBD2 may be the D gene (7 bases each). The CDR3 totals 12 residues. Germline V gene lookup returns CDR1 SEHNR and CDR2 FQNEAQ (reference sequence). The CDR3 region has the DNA TGTGCCAGCAGCTCAGGGGGGGAGACCCAGTCCTTC. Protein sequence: CASSSGGETQSF.

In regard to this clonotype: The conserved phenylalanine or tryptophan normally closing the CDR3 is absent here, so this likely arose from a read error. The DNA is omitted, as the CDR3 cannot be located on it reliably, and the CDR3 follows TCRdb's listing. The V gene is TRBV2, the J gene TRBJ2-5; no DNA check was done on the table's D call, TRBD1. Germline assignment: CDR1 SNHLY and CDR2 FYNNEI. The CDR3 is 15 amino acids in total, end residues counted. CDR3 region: CASGDGGTGTQNFGP.

This CDR3 reads CASSLARGGLAQYYTF. The DNA for the CDR3 is TGTGCCAGCAGCTTGGCGAGGGGCGGGCTCGCGCAGTATTACACCTTC. The rearrangement links TRBV7-3 to TRBJ1-2, with D possibly TRBD1 on 5 matching bases. Trimming removed 3 bases from V and 11 bases from J, with 25 bases in between. The CDR3 length is 16 residues. Germline V gives CDR1 SGHTA, CDR2 FQGTGA.

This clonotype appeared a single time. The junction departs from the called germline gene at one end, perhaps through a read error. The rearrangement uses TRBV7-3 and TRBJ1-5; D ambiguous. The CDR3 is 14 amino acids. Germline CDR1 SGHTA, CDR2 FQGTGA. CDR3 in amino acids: CASSESYSKQLQHF. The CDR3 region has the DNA TGTGCCAGCAGCGAGTCGTATAGCAAGCAGCTCCAGCATTTT.

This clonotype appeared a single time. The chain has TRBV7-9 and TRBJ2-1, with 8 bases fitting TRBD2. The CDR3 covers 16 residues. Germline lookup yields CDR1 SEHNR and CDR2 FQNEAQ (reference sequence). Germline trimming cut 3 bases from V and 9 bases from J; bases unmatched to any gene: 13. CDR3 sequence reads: CASSFQDSGDFGEQFF. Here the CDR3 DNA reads TGTGCCAGCAGCTTCCAAGATAGCGGGGATTTTGGTGAGCAGTTCTTC.

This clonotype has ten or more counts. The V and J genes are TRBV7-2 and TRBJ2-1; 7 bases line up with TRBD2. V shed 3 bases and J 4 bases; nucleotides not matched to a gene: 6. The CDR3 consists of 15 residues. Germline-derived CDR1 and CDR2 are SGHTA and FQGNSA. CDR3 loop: CASSFTGLGYNEQFF. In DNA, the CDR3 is TGTGCCAGCAGCTTCACCGGACTAGGATACAATGAGCAGTTCTTC.

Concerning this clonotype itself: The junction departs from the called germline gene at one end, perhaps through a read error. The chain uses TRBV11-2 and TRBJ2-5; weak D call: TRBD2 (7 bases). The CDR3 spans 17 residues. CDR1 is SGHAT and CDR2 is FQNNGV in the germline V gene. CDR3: CASSLGGGLPYQETQYF. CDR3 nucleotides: TGTGCCAGCAGTTTAGGAGGGGGACTACCGTACCAAGAGACCCAGTACTTC.

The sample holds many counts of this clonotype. CDR3 in amino acids: CASSLGERNGELFF. The CDR3 DNA reads as TGTGCCAGCAGCTTAGGAGAACGGAACGGGGAGCTGTTTTTT. V is TRBV7-3 and J is TRBJ2-2; D not resolved. The ends were cut back, 2 bases at V and 7 bases at J, with 11 bases in the middle. This CDR3 spans 14 amino acids. The V gene's germline CDR1 is SGHTA and CDR2 FQGTGA.

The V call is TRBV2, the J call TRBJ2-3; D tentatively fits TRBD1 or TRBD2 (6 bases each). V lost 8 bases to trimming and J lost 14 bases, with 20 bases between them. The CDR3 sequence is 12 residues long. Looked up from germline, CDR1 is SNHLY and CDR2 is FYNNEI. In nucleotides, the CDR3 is TGTGCCAGCGGCGTCGGGGGCACAGCTACGTATTTT. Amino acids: CASGVGGTATYF. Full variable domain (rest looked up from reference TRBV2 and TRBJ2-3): EPEVTQTPSHQVTQMGQEVILRCVPISNHLYFYWYRQILGQKVEFLVSFYNNEISEKSEIFDDQFSVERPDGSNFTLKIRSTKLEDSAMYFCASGVGGTATYFGPGTRLTVL.

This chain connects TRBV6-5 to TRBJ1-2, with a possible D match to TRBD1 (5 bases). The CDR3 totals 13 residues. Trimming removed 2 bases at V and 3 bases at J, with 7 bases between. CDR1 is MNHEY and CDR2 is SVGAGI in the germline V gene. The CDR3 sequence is CASSYGGYYGYTF. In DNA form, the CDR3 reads TGTGCCAGCAGTTACGGGGGTTACTATGGCTACACCTTC.

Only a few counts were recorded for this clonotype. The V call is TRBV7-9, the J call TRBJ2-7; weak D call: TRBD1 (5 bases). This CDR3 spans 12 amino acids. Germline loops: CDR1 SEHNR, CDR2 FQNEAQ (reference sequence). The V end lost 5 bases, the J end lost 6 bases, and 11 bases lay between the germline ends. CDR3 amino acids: CASSPDRFEQYF. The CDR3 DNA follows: TGTGCCAGCAGCCCCGACAGATTCGAGCAGTACTTC.

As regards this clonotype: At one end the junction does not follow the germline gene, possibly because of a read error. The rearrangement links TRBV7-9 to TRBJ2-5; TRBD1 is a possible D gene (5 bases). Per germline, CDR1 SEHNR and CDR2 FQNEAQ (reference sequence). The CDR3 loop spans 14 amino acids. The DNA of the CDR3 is TGTGCCACCAGCAGTGACAGCAGGCAAGAGACCCATGACTTC. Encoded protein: CATSSDSRQETHDF.

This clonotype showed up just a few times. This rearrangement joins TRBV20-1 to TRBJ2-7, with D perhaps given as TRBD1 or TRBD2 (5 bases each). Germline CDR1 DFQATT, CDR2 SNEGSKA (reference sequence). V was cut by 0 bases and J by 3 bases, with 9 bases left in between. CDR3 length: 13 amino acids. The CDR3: CSARDEGFYEQYF. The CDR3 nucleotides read TGCAGTGCTAGAGATGAGGGGTTCTACGAGCAGTACTTC.

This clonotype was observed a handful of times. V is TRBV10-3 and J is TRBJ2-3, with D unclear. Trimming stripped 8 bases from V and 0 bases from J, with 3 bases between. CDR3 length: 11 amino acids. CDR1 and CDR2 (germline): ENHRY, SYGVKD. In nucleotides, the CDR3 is TGTGCCATCTCCAGCACAGATACGCAGTATTTT. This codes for CAISSTDTQYF.

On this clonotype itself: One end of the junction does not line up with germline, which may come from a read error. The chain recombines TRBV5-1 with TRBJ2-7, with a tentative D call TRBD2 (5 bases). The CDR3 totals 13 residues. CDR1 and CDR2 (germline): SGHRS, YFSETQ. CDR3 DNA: TGTGCCAGCAGGACGGGGTTAACATACGAGCAGTACTTC. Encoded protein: CASRTGLTYEQYF.